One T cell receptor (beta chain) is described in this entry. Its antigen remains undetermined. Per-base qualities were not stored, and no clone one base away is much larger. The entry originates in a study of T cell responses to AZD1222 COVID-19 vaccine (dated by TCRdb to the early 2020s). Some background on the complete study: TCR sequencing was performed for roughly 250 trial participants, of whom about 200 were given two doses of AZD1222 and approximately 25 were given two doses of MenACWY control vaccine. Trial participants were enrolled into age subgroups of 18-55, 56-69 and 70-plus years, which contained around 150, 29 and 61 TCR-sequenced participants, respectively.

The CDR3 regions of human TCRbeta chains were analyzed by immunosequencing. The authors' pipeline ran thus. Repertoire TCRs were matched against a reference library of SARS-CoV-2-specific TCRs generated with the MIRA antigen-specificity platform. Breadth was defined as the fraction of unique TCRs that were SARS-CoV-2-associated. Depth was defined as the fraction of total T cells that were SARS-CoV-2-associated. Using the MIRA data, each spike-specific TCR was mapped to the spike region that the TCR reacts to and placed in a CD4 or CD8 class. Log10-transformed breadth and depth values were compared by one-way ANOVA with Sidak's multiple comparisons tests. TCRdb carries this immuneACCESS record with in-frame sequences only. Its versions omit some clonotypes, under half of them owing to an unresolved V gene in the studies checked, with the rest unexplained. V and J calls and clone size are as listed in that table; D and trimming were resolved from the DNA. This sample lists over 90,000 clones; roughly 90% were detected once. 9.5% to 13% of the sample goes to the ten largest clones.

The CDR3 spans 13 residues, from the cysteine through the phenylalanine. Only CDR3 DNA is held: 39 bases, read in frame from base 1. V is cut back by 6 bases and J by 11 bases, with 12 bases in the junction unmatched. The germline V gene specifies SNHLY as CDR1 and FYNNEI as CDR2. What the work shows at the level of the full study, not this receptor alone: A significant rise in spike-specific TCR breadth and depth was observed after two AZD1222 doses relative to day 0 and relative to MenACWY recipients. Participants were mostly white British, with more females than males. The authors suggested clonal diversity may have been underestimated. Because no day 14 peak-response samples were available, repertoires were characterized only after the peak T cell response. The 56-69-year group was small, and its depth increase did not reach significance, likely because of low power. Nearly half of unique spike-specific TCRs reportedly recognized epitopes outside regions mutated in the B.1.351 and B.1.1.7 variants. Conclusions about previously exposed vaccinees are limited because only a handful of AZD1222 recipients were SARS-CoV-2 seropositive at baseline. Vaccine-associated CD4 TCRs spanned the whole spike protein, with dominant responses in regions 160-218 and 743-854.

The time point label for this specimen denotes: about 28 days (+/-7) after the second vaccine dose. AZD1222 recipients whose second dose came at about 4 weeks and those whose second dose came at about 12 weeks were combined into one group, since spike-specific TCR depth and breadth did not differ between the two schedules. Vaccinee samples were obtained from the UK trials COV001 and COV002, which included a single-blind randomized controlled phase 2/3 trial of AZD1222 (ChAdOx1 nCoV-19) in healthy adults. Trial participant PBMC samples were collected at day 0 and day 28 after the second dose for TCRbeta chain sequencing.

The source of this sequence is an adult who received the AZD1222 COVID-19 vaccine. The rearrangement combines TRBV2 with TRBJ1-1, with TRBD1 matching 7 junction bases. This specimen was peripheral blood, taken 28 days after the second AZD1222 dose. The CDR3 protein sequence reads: CASSVGEQGPAFF. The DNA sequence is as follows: TGTGCCAGCAGCGTGGGCGAACAGGGGCCGGCTTTCTTT.